Each of the 31 T cell receptor beta chains below was sequenced from the same sample in a study of blood T cell repertoires in COVID-19. Only in-frame clones appear in the TCRdb table, and some are missing; sequencing was by immunoSEQ multiplex PCR. Among 150,000 to 200,000 clones listed, 65% to 80% were seen once. Sequences were obtained from peripheral blood. All receptors come from a man aged 55 to 70 with acute or convalescent COVID-19.

This clone was counted a single time. The chain couples TRBV18 to TRBJ2-5, with TRBD2 identical over 7 bases. Germline V gene lookup returns CDR1 KGHSH and CDR2 LQKENI. After removal of 5 bases from V and 2 bases from J, the junction contained 5 bases not matched to a gene. The CDR3 length is 14 residues. The CDR3 DNA follows: TGTGCCAGCTCATTGGGACTAAAACAAGAGACCCAGTACTTC. Translation gives CASSLGLKQETQYF.

The V call is TRBV7-2, the J call TRBJ1-5; D is possibly TRBD1 (6 bases). Trimming pared 6 bases from V and 4 bases from J, leaving 16 bases between. The germline V gene has CDR1 SGHTA and CDR2 FQGNSA. The CDR3 covers 15 residues. The DNA for the CDR3 is TGTGCCAGCAGTCTACAAGGGGGGGGGAATCAGCCCCAGCATTTT. Translated, it gives CASSLQGGGNQPQHF.

V and J are TRBV27 and TRBJ2-3; TRBD2 aligns across 7 bases. Germline trimming cut 3 bases from V and 0 bases from J; bases unmatched to any gene: 12. The CDR3 spans 18 residues. Germline values: CDR1 MNHEY, CDR2 SMNVEV (reference sequence). The CDR3: CASSFHGALAESTDTQYF. The CDR3 DNA follows: TGTGCCAGCAGTTTTCACGGGGCTCTAGCGGAGAGCACAGATACGCAGTATTTT.

The rearrangement uses TRBV5-8 and TRBJ2-7; D is unresolved. The V gene's germline CDR1 is SGHTS and CDR2 YDEGEE. V was trimmed by 0 bases and J by 3 bases, leaving 7 bases between them. This CDR3 region has 13 residues. The CDR3 DNA reads as TGTGCCAGCAGCTTGGTGGCGGTCTACGAGCAGTACTTC. It yields the protein CASSLVAVYEQYF.

The rearrangement links TRBV12-3 or TRBV12-4 to TRBJ1-2, with 9 bases identical to TRBD1. This CDR3 has 13 residues. V was pared by 5 bases and J by 6 bases, with 4 bases of the junction left unmatched. In nucleotides, the CDR3 is TGTGCCAGCAGTCAGACAGGGGGGGATGGCTACACCTTC. Protein: CASSQTGGDGYTF.

J is TRBJ2-3 and V is TRBV5-6; D is unclear. This CDR3 spans 16 amino acids. The V end lost 7 bases, the J end lost 0 bases, and 18 bases lay between the germline ends. The V gene's germline CDR1 is SGHDT and CDR2 YYEEEE. In nucleotides, the CDR3 is TGTGCCAGCCGATCAGCTTTCGACTCTAGCACAGATACGCAGTATTTT. This sequence encodes CASRSAFDSSTDTQYF.

This clone came up a few times. This chain links TRBV6-6 with TRBJ1-1; D unclear. In germline, CDR1 is MNHNY, CDR2 SVGAGI (reference sequence). V was pared by 0 bases and J by 1 base, with 12 bases between. This CDR3 is built from 16 residues. CDR3 coding DNA: TGTGCCAGCAGTTACTCCCCACTTGCGGGGAACACTGAAGCTTTCTTT. Translating gives CASSYSPLAGNTEAFF.

This chain joins TRBV5-5 and TRBJ1-4; D not resolved. V lost 0 bases and J lost 5, with 5 bases in between. Germline values: CDR1 SGHKS, CDR2 YYEKEE (reference sequence). CDR3 size: 13 residues. The CDR3 bases are TGTGCCAGCAGCTTGGAACAGAATGAAAAACTGTTTTTT. Protein sequence: CASSLEQNEKLFF. The whole variable domain, filled in from reference TRBV5-5 and TRBJ1-4, reads DAGVTQSPTHLIKTRGQQVTLRCSPISGHKSVSWYQQVLGQGPQFIFQYYEKEERGRGNFPDRFSARQFPNYSSELNVNALLLGDSALYLCASSLEQNEKLFFGSGTQLSVL.

J is TRBJ2-1 and V is TRBV4-3, with 8 nucleotides matching TRBD2. The length of the CDR3 is 15 residues. J lost 4 bases, V lost 1 base, and 3 bases had no gene match. From germline, CDR1 is LGHNA and CDR2 YSLEER. The CDR3 nucleotides read TGCGCCAGCAGCCAAGCCCGGGGGGGGTACAATGAGCAGTTCTTC. Translated: CASSQARGGYNEQFF.

The rearrangement uses TRBV10-3 and TRBJ1-1, with a possible D match to TRBD1 (5 bases). Trimming stripped 6 bases from V and 3 bases from J, with 14 bases between. The CDR3 length is 14 residues. CDR1 ENHRY and CDR2 SYGVKD come from the germline V gene. CDR3 nucleotides: TGTGCCATCAGGGGGCCCGGCAGGGACACTGAAGCTTTCTTT. Translated: CAIRGPGRDTEAFF.

The CDR3 protein is CASTQGWGYNEQFF. The DNA of the CDR3 is TGTGCCAGCACACAGGGATGGGGTTACAATGAGCAGTTCTTC. The rearrangement uses TRBV27 and TRBJ2-1; D is possibly TRBD1 (6 bases). Germline assignment: CDR1 MNHEY and CDR2 SMNVEV (reference sequence). The V gene lost 7 bases and the J gene lost 4 bases, with 14 bases spanning the gap. The CDR3 spans 14 residues.

J is TRBJ1-2 and V is TRBV25-1; TRBD1 might be the D (5 bases). Deletions cut 3 bases from V and 5 bases from J, with 10 bases between. CDR3 length: 13 residues. The germline CDR1 and CDR2 sequences are MGHDK and SYGVNS. The CDR3 DNA reads TGTGCCAGCAGTGATGAGACAGTTTATGGCTACACCTTC. Translation gives CASSDETVYGYTF.

This clone was counted once. The rearrangement uses TRBV19 and TRBJ1-2; D possibly corresponds to TRBD1 (5 bases). Trimming stripped 2 bases from V and 3 bases from J, with 7 bases between. Looked up from germline, CDR1 is LNHDA and CDR2 is SQIVND (reference sequence). The CDR3 loop spans 13 amino acids. CDR3 bases: TGTGCCAGTAGTATAATCAGGGACTATGGCTACACCTTC. This gives the protein CASSIIRDYGYTF.

The chain is built from TRBV27 and TRBJ2-5, with a weak D call TRBD1 (5 bases). Deletions cut 4 bases from V and 4 bases from J, with 19 bases between. CDR1 MNHEY and CDR2 SMNVEV come from the germline V gene (reference sequence). The CDR3 runs 16 residues. DNA for the CDR3: TGTGCCAGCAGTTACTCAACCCAGGGTACGGGAGAGACCCAGTACTTC. It codes for CASSYSTQGTGETQYF.

In this sample, this clone turned up once. This sequence joins TRBV5-1 and TRBJ2-1, with 13 bases lining up with TRBD2. The CDR3 runs to 15 residues. Germline CDR1 is SGHRS and CDR2 is YFSETQ. Trimming removed 3 bases from V and 10 bases from J; junction bases left unmatched: 7. CDR3 amino acids: CASSSGTSGEEEQFF. DNA for the CDR3: TGCGCCAGCAGCTCCGGGACTAGCGGGGAGGAGGAGCAGTTCTTC.

The V and J genes are TRBV6-2 or TRBV6-3 and TRBJ1-6; no clear D. This CDR3 comprises 12 residues. Germline values: CDR1 MNHEY, CDR2 SVGEGT. Trimming left V 2 bases short and J 9 bases short, with 5 bases between. The CDR3 sequence is CASSYTSSPLHF. CDR3 in DNA: TGTGCCAGCAGTTACACGAGTTCACCCCTCCACTTT.

This clone was counted a few times. The chain joins TRBV6-5 to TRBJ1-3; D ambiguous. Germline-derived CDR1 and CDR2 are MNHEY and SVGAGI. This CDR3 is built from 13 residues. With 7 bases removed from V and 1 base from J, the gap between germline ends came to 8 bases. CDR3 residues: CASKQFSGNTIYF. The CDR3 DNA reads TGTGCCAGCAAACAGTTTTCTGGAAACACCATATATTTT.

The V and J genes are TRBV11-2 and TRBJ1-1; TRBD1 matches 8 bases. Losses at the gene ends were 4 bases for V and 2 bases for J; bases not matched to a gene: 6. The germline gives CDR1 SGHAT, CDR2 FQNNGV. The CDR3 covers 15 residues. CDR3 loop: CASSSTGGRNTEAFF. CDR3 nucleotides: TGTGCCAGCAGCTCCACAGGGGGAAGAAACACTGAAGCTTTCTTT.

This chain joins TRBV7-9 and TRBJ1-1; maybe TRBD1 (6 bases). CDR1 and CDR2 from the germline V gene are SEHNR and FQNEAQ (reference sequence). V dropped 5 bases and J dropped 4 bases, with 17 bases sitting between them. The CDR3 spans 15 residues. The CDR3 sequence is CASSPKTGVVTEAFF. DNA of the CDR3: TGTGCCAGCAGCCCTAAGACAGGAGTTGTCACTGAAGCTTTCTTT. The full variable domain, with the rest looked up from reference TRBV7-9 and TRBJ1-1, is DTGVSQNPRHKITKRGQNVTFRCDPISEHNRLYWYRQTLGQGPEFLTYFQNEAQLEKSRLLSDRFSAERPKGSFSTLEIQRTEQGDSAMYLCASSPKTGVVTEAFFGQGTRLTVV.

The rearrangement uses TRBV11-2 and TRBJ1-1, with TRBD1 identical over 11 bases. This CDR3 has 16 amino acids. Unmatched junction bases numbered 6, after V lost 3 bases and J lost 3 bases. Germline V lookup: CDR1 SGHAT, CDR2 FQNNGV. The CDR3: CASSLPPGQGDTEAFF. The CDR3 bases are TGTGCCAGCAGCTTGCCACCGGGACAGGGGGACACTGAAGCTTTCTTT.

This chain joins TRBV6-6 and TRBJ2-1; D is ambiguous. CDR3 length: 13 residues. Trimming cost V 6 bases and J 4 bases, with 10 bases left between them. Germline values: CDR1 MNHNY, CDR2 SVGAGI (reference sequence). The chain's CDR3 is CASRTGLYNEQFF. The CDR3 DNA is TGTGCCAGCAGAACGGGTCTATACAATGAGCAGTTCTTC.

The chain is built from TRBV7-2 and TRBJ2-5; D might be TRBD2 (6 bases). The V and J ends lost 6 bases and 8 bases respectively, with 25 bases between them. Germline V gene sequence: CDR1 SGHTA, CDR2 FQGNSA. This CDR3 is 16 amino acids long. The CDR3 here is CASSFNPGTPRQTQYF. In DNA, the CDR3 is TGTGCCAGCAGTTTCAATCCCGGGACTCCAAGGCAAACCCAGTACTTC.

This clone was recorded once. The chain joins TRBV5-5 to TRBJ1-1; 8 nucleotides line up with TRBD1. Germline V gene sequence: CDR1 SGHKS, CDR2 YYEKEE (reference sequence). The ends lost 4 bases at V and 4 bases at J; junction bases unmatched: 9. There are 15 residues in the CDR3. The CDR3 sequence is CASSGRQGQRTEAFF. Written as DNA, the CDR3 is TGTGCCAGCAGCGGCCGACAGGGGCAACGCACTGAAGCTTTCTTT.

This chain uses TRBV5-5 with TRBJ1-3; 7 bases are shared with TRBD1. The germline gives CDR1 SGHKS, CDR2 YYEKEE (reference sequence). The CDR3 is made up of 15 amino acids. V shed 3 bases and J 2 bases; nucleotides not matched to a gene: 5. The CDR3 protein is CASSSLTGTGNTIYF. The CDR3 nucleotides read TGTGCCAGCAGCTCGTTGACAGGGACTGGAAACACCATATATTTT.

V gene TRBV10-3 combines with J gene TRBJ1-2; D remains ambiguous. Trimming removed 4 bases from V and 3 bases from J, with 9 bases in between. Per germline, CDR1 ENHRY and CDR2 SYGVKD. The CDR3 is 13 amino acids. CDR3: CAISGRDDYGYTF. The CDR3 DNA is TGTGCCATCAGTGGGAGGGATGACTATGGCTACACCTTC.

The J gene is TRBJ1-1, the V gene TRBV6-5; perhaps TRBD1 as D (5 bases). CDR3 length: 15 amino acids. V gave up 0 bases and J gave up 1 base, with 9 bases separating them. The germline CDR1 and CDR2 sequences are MNHEY and SVGAGI. The CDR3 region is CASSYSRTSNTEAFF. The DNA of the CDR3 is TGTGCCAGCAGTTACTCCCGGACATCGAACACTGAAGCTTTCTTT.

The chain links TRBV5-1 to TRBJ1-1; 8 nucleotides line up with TRBD1. The length of the CDR3 is 15 residues. Germline CDR1 reads SGHRS; CDR2 reads YFSETQ. V shed 5 bases and J 5 bases; nucleotides not matched to a gene: 11. CDR3 bases: TGCGCCAGCAGGGGAGGGCAGGGGGCTGGGACTGAAGCTTTCTTT. It encodes CASRGGQGAGTEAFF.

The genes are TRBV29-1 and TRBJ1-2; the match to TRBD1 covers 10 bases. With 7 bases clipped from V and 2 bases from J, the junction kept 16 bases outside the gene matches. Germline CDR1 SQVTM, CDR2 ANQGSEA. The CDR3 is 17 residues long. In DNA form, the CDR3 reads TGCAGCGCACAAGTGGGACAGGGGAAGTTTTACAACTATGGCTACACCTTC. Protein product: CSAQVGQGKFYNYGYTF.

This sequence joins TRBV6-5 and TRBJ1-2; 7 bases align to TRBD1. V shed 0 bases, J shed 1 base, and the junction held 5 bases outside the gene matches. The CDR3 extends over 16 amino acids. From germline, CDR1 is MNHEY and CDR2 SVGAGI. The CDR3 bases are TGTGCCAGCAGTTACTCAGGGGGCTCGATTAACTATGGCTACACCTTC. Amino acid sequence: CASSYSGGSINYGYTF.

This clone was seen just once. The J gene is TRBJ2-5, the V gene TRBV6-2 or TRBV6-3; TRBD2 aligns across 9 bases. CDR3 size: 18 residues. The trim removed 5 bases at V and 0 bases at J, leaving 13 bases unmatched. Germline V lookup: CDR1 MNHEY, CDR2 SVGEGT. The DNA for the CDR3 is TGTGCCAGCAGTCCATCCCGGGTACTAGCGGGCCACCAAGAGACCCAGTACTTC. Protein sequence: CASSPSRVLAGHQETQYF.

The chain recombines TRBV29-1 with TRBJ2-5, with TRBD2 as a possible D gene (6 bases). The germline V gene encodes CDR1 SQVTM and CDR2 ANQGSEA. This CDR3 is built from 12 residues. V was shortened by 5 bases and J by 1 base, with 8 bases between the two germline ends. The CDR3 sequence: CSVRGAQETQYF. Written as DNA, the CDR3 is TGCAGCGTTCGCGGGGCCCAAGAGACCCAGTACTTC. Full variable domain (outside the CDR3, taken from reference TRBV29-1 and TRBJ2-5): SAVISQKPSRDICQRGTSLTIQCQVDSQVTMMFWYRQQPGQSLTLIATANQGSEATYESGFVIDKFPISRPNLTFSTLTVSNMSPEDSSIYLCSVRGAQETQYFGPGTRLLVL.